The 31 T cell receptor beta chains below were found in one sample sequenced in a study of shared T cell receptors in the human thymus. Sequenced by immunoSEQ multiplex PCR; TCRdb stores in-frame clones only, minus some. Of hundreds of thousands of clones in the sample, about 90% were seen once. The same sample was also used in a study of human thymus T cells.

The sample consisted of thymocytes. Source of these receptors: a boy younger than two with a congenital heart defect.

The gene calls are TRBV28 and TRBJ1-2, with TRBD1 as a possible D gene (6 bases). CDR1 and CDR2 from the germline V gene are MDHEN and SYDVKM. The V end lost 5 bases, the J end lost 5 bases, and 15 bases lay between the germline ends. The CDR3 totals 14 residues. The CDR3 is CASSTTGQLYGYTF. CDR3 bases: TGTGCCAGCAGTACTACTGGACAGTTATATGGCTACACCTTC.

The chain couples TRBV25-1 to TRBJ2-1; TRBD1 is a possible D gene (6 bases). Per germline, CDR1 MGHDK and CDR2 SYGVNS. Trimming removed 4 bases from V and 3 bases from J, with 16 bases in between. The CDR3 length is 16 residues. As DNA, the CDR3 is TGTGCCAGCAGTGTATTAGGACCCAGGGGCTACAATGAGCAGTTCTTC. Its translation is CASSVLGPRGYNEQFF.

The gene calls are TRBV28 and TRBJ2-7, with 11 bases lining up with TRBD1. The CDR3 length is 15 residues. V was clipped by 5 bases and J by 3 bases; unmatched bases: 6. Germline V gene lookup returns CDR1 MDHEN and CDR2 SYDVKM. The CDR3 DNA sequence: TGTGCCAGCAGTCCCGGGGACAGGGGGTTCTACGAGCAGTACTTC. Its protein is CASSPGDRGFYEQYF.

This clone was counted once. This chain uses TRBV6-6 with TRBJ1-3, with D possibly being TRBD1 (6 bases). Trimming took 2 bases from V and 3 from J, leaving 14 bases between them. The V gene's germline CDR1 is MNHNY and CDR2 SVGAGI (reference sequence). The CDR3 length is 16 residues. The CDR3 loop is CASSYTYPGHGNTIYF. CDR3 nucleotides: TGTGCCAGCAGTTACACCTACCCGGGACATGGAAACACCATATATTTT.

The gene calls are TRBV4-1 and TRBJ2-2, with D perhaps TRBD1 (5 bases). The length of the CDR3 is 17 residues. The V gene lost 4 bases and the J gene lost 4 bases, with 19 bases spanning the gap. Per germline, CDR1 MGHRA and CDR2 YSYEKL. Here the CDR3 DNA reads TGCGCCAGCAGCCCGAAATCAGGGTGGATCACCACCGGGGAGCTGTTTTTT. Translating gives CASSPKSGWITTGELFF.

The CDR3 DNA sequence: TGTGCCAGCAGAGATCGGTTCCCAGATACGCAGTATTTT. Its protein is CASRDRFPDTQYF. V and J are TRBV5-6 and TRBJ2-3; the D is unclear. The CDR3 consists of 13 residues. Germline assignment: CDR1 SGHDT and CDR2 YYEEEE. V lost 5 bases and J lost 4, with 11 bases in between.

With respect to this clone: The same CDR3 also results from other DNA sequences found in this sample. This chain uses TRBV30 with TRBJ1-6, with a possible D match to TRBD1 (5 bases). Germline CDR1 and CDR2: GTSNPN and SVGIG (reference sequence). V was clipped by 5 bases and J by 4 bases, with 12 bases between them. The CDR3 loop spans 14 amino acids. The CDR3 here is CAWRTSIYNSPLHF. In DNA, the CDR3 is TGTGCCTGGCGGACAAGCATTTATAATTCACCCCTCCACTTT.

The chain links TRBV25-1 to TRBJ1-1, with D perhaps TRBD1 (5 bases). This CDR3 region has 13 residues. CDR1 is MGHDK, CDR2 SYGVNS, per germline. Trimming shortened V by 6 bases and J by 0 bases, and 8 bases separated the two germline ends. CDR3 loop: CASRGHLNTEAFF. DNA of the CDR3: TGTGCCAGCAGAGGACACTTGAACACTGAAGCTTTCTTT.

The gene calls are TRBV4-3 and TRBJ1-2, with D perhaps matching TRBD1 (6 bases). This CDR3 has 13 amino acids. Germline CDR1 reads LGHNA; CDR2 reads YSLEER. V shed 3 bases and J shed 8 bases, with 13 bases lying between them. The CDR3 DNA reads as TGCGCCAGCAGCCACCGAGTCAGGGGCGGCTACACCTTC. Translation gives CASSHRVRGGYTF.

This clone turned up a few times. V gene TRBV4-2 combines with J gene TRBJ1-4; tentatively, D is TRBD1 (5 bases). Between the trimmed V and J ends, which lost 4 bases and 4 bases, there was a span of 7 bases. Germline values: CDR1 LGHNA, CDR2 YNFKEQ. The CDR3 has 13 amino acids. The CDR3 here is CASSRQRNEKLFF. The CDR3 nucleotides read TGTGCCAGCAGCCGACAGCGTAATGAAAAACTGTTTTTT.

The chain joins TRBV27 to TRBJ2-1, with D maybe TRBD2 (5 bases). CDR1 MNHEY and CDR2 SMNVEV come from the germline V gene (reference sequence). V was pared by 0 bases and J by 3 bases, with 18 bases between. This CDR3 comprises 18 residues. The CDR3 DNA sequence: TGTGCCAGCAGTTTATCGGTTACTAGTCGACGGGTCTACAATGAGCAGTTCTTC. Its translation: CASSLSVTSRRVYNEQFF.

This sequence joins TRBV4-1 and TRBJ1-1, with D tentatively TRBD1 (6 bases). CDR1 is MGHRA, CDR2 YSYEKL, per germline. The CDR3 runs 14 residues. Trimming took 4 bases from V and 3 from J, leaving 12 bases between them. The CDR3, as DNA: TGCGCCAGCAGCCGCAGACAGGCGGACACTGAAGCTTTCTTT. It codes for CASSRRQADTEAFF.

V usage is TRBV7-2 and J usage is TRBJ2-2; 8 nucleotides align to TRBD1. Trimming took 5 bases from V and 3 from J; bases not matched to a gene: 8. CDR3 length: 16 residues. The V gene's germline CDR1 is SGHTA and CDR2 FQGNSA. The CDR3 sequence: CASSPTMDRDTGELFF. The DNA for the CDR3 is TGTGCCAGCAGCCCTACCATGGACAGGGACACCGGGGAGCTGTTTTTT.

V usage is TRBV29-1 and J usage is TRBJ2-5; 8 bases match TRBD2. The V and J ends lost 4 bases and 4 bases, in that order; junction bases with no gene match: 17. Germline V lookup: CDR1 SQVTM, CDR2 ANQGSEA. The CDR3 runs to 17 residues. The CDR3 DNA reads TGCAGCGTTGGGAGGGGCCCTAACGGGAGGGCCTCAGAGACCCAGTACTTC. Translated, it gives CSVGRGPNGRASETQYF.

The J gene is TRBJ1-1, the V gene TRBV27; no clear D gene. Deletions cut 2 bases from V and 0 bases from J, with 13 bases between. The CDR3 contains 16 residues. CDR1 and CDR2 (germline): MNHEY, SMNVEV (reference sequence). The DNA of the CDR3 is TGTGCCAGCAGTTTAGATGCCAGGAAAATGAACACTGAAGCTTTCTTT. It translates to CASSLDARKMNTEAFF.

The genes are TRBV11-2 and TRBJ2-2; 7 bases map to TRBD2. Unmatched junction bases numbered 5, after V lost 2 bases and J lost 5 bases. Germline lookup yields CDR1 SGHAT and CDR2 FQNNGV. The length of the CDR3 is 15 residues. The CDR3 loop is CASSLFSGGTGELFF. CDR3 sequence (DNA): TGTGCCAGCAGCTTATTCTCGGGAGGAACCGGGGAGCTGTTTTTT.

The chain joins TRBV7-9 to TRBJ2-7; D gene unclear. Germline loops: CDR1 SEHNR, CDR2 FQNEAQ (reference sequence). The CDR3 sequence is 13 residues long. Trimming took off 3 bases at V and 2 bases at J, with 8 bases between the two ends. The CDR3 region has the DNA TGTGCCAGCAGCTTGGTCAGAACCTACGAGCAGTACTTC. This translates into CASSLVRTYEQYF.

The chain is built from TRBV4-2 and TRBJ2-6; D not resolved. V lost 0 bases and J lost 0, with 9 bases in between. Germline V CDR1 and CDR2: LGHNA, YNFKEQ. This CDR3 spans 17 amino acids. CDR3: CASSQEPLNSGANVLTF. DNA for the CDR3: TGTGCCAGCAGCCAAGAACCTCTAAACTCTGGGGCCAACGTCCTGACTTTC.

The chain employs TRBV27 and TRBJ1-1; 7 bases align to TRBD1. This CDR3 has 13 residues. CDR1 is MNHEY and CDR2 is SMNVEV in the germline V gene (reference sequence). V was clipped by 3 bases and J by 7 bases; unmatched bases: 5. The CDR3, as DNA: TGTGCCAGCAGTTTGGGGGACAGCGTTGAAGCTTTCTTT. Protein: CASSLGDSVEAFF.

This clone was recorded a few times. The chain employs TRBV4-1 and TRBJ1-2; TRBD1 is a possible D gene (6 bases). CDR3 size: 18 residues. V was shortened by 2 bases and J by 8 bases, with 27 bases between the two germline ends. Looked up from germline, CDR1 is MGHRA and CDR2 is YSYEKL. The CDR3 region is CASSQFTGHPGDTGGYTF. In DNA, the CDR3 is TGCGCCAGCAGCCAATTTACCGGGCACCCTGGGGACACGGGGGGCTACACCTTC.

The chain combines TRBV9 with TRBJ2-1; a possible D gene is TRBD2 (7 bases). CDR3 length: 17 residues. CDR1 is SGDLS, CDR2 YYNGEE, per germline. V was clipped by 3 bases and J by 3 bases, with 19 bases between them. This chain's CDR3 is CASSARSGGKYYNEQFF. The CDR3 coding sequence is TGTGCCAGCAGCGCTCGCTCGGGGGGCAAGTACTACAATGAGCAGTTCTTC.

The CDR3 region has the DNA TGCGCCAGCAGCTTGGCCGGGGTTAGCGGCTGCTCCTACGAGCAGTACTTC. Protein sequence: CASSLAGVSGCSYEQYF. The V call is TRBV5-1, the J call TRBJ2-7, with a possible D match to TRBD2 (6 bases). In germline, CDR1 is SGHRS, CDR2 YFSETQ. V gave up 0 bases and J gave up 0 bases, with 16 bases separating them. The CDR3 length is 17 residues.

This clone was observed a few times. This chain connects TRBV21-1 to TRBJ1-6; TRBD1 was called by the table and not checked on the DNA. TRBV21-1 is a recognized pseudogene. The CDR3 consists of 16 residues. This chain's CDR3 is CASSNTGRRHVEPLHF. The CDR3 DNA is TGTGCCAGCAGCAACACTGGAAGGCGACATGTCGAACCCCTCCACTTT.

This chain joins TRBV15 and TRBJ2-5; 9 nucleotides agree with TRBD2. This CDR3 is built from 16 residues. Unmatched junction bases numbered 9, after V lost 2 bases and J lost 5 bases. Germline V lookup: CDR1 LNHNV, CDR2 YYDKDF (reference sequence). The CDR3 region is CATSRQPGLAAETQYF. The DNA for the CDR3 is TGTGCCACCAGCAGACAACCGGGACTAGCTGCCGAGACCCAGTACTTC.

The gene calls are TRBV5-6 and TRBJ1-4, with 10 bases identical to TRBD1. CDR1 SGHDT and CDR2 YYEEEE come from the germline V gene. V was pared by 2 bases and J by 7 bases, with 5 bases of the junction left unmatched. The CDR3 has 15 amino acids. The DNA of the CDR3 is TGTGCCAGCAGCTTAAACGGACAGGGGGGTGAAAAACTGTTTTTT. This translates into CASSLNGQGGEKLFF.

This clone was recorded a few times. Other nucleotide sequences in the sample specify the same CDR3. The chain carries TRBV5-4 and TRBJ1-2; maybe TRBD1 (6 bases). The CDR3 is made up of 12 amino acids. Per germline, CDR1 SGHNT and CDR2 YYREEE (reference sequence). V was clipped by 2 bases and J by 5 bases, with 7 bases between them. This CDR3 is CASSLTGYGYTF. The CDR3 DNA is TGTGCCAGCAGCTTAACAGGGTATGGCTACACCTTC.

This clone showed up just once. The chain uses TRBV25-1 and TRBJ2-5, with D perhaps matching TRBD2 (5 bases). Germline V CDR1 and CDR2: MGHDK, SYGVNS. V lost 8 bases and J 4 bases, leaving 23 bases between the germline ends. This CDR3 contains 16 residues. CDR3 loop: CASSNTKLVAPETQYF. The CDR3 nucleotides read TGTGCCAGCTCTAACACTAAACTAGTTGCGCCAGAGACCCAGTACTTC.

This clone was detected a few times. This chain links TRBV28 with TRBJ1-3, with TRBD1 matching 10 bases. Germline CDR1 and CDR2: MDHEN and SYDVKM. The CDR3 loop spans 14 amino acids. With 5 bases clipped from V and 7 bases from J, the junction kept 5 bases outside the gene matches. CDR3 sequence (DNA): TGTGCCAGCAGTCGCGAGGACAGGGGGAACACCATATATTTT. Translated, it gives CASSREDRGNTIYF.

This clone has only a few counts. The gene calls are TRBV6-1 and TRBJ2-3; weak D call: TRBD1 (5 bases). V was trimmed by 5 bases and J by 7 bases, leaving 10 bases between them. CDR3 length: 12 residues. Germline CDR1 and CDR2: MNHNS and SASEGT. The DNA for the CDR3 is TGTGCCAGCAGTTGGACATCACATACGCAGTATTTT. This codes for CASSWTSHTQYF.

CDR3 nucleotides: TGCGCCAGCAGCCCCCGGGACAAGCCTAGCAATGAGCAGTTCTTC. This encodes CASSPRDKPSNEQFF. V gene TRBV4-3 combines with J gene TRBJ2-1; TRBD1 might be the D (6 bases). Germline V gives CDR1 LGHNA, CDR2 YSLEER. The CDR3 spans 15 residues. Trimming cost V 4 bases and J 6 bases, with 16 bases left between them.

V and J are TRBV19 and TRBJ1-2; 8 bases agree with TRBD1. The germline V gene has CDR1 LNHDA and CDR2 SQIVND (reference sequence). V dropped 7 bases and J dropped 4; count of bases not matched to a gene: 14. This CDR3 is 16 amino acids long. CDR3 sequence reads: CASKRTGRRSVYGYTF. As DNA, the CDR3 is TGTGCCAGTAAGCGGACAGGGAGGAGGTCTGTCTATGGCTACACCTTC.